Listed here are 21 T cell receptor beta chains from one sample, sequenced in a study of blood T cell repertoires in COVID-19. Assay: immunoSEQ multiplex PCR; the TCRdb copy retains only in-frame clones and omits some. This sample has some 180,000 clones, with around 84% found just once. The sequenced material came from PBMCs or T cells enriched from blood (not recorded which). Receptors originate from a woman in her 30s who had been exposed to COVID-19.

This clone was counted once. The chain has TRBV29-1 and TRBJ1-5; 7 nucleotides match TRBD1. CDR1 SQVTM and CDR2 ANQGSEA come from the germline V gene. Germline trimming cut 7 bases from V and 6 bases from J; bases unmatched to any gene: 6. The CDR3 length is 12 residues. The CDR3 protein is CSARDSGQPQHF. Here the CDR3 DNA reads TGCAGCGCAAGGGACAGTGGTCAGCCCCAGCATTTT.

This chain uses TRBV11-2 with TRBJ1-4; D possibly corresponds to TRBD1 (6 bases). Germline CDR1 is SGHAT and CDR2 is FQNNGV. V lost 5 bases to trimming and J lost 7 bases, with 14 bases between them. The CDR3 covers 14 residues. CDR3 nucleotides: TGTGCCAGCAGCGACACCAGGGGAAGTGAAAAACTGTTTTTT. It encodes CASSDTRGSEKLFF.

The chain couples TRBV5-4 to TRBJ2-7; maybe TRBD1 (6 bases). CDR3 length equals 15 residues. The germline V and J ends were trimmed by 4 bases and 6 bases, with 20 bases remaining between them. Germline CDR1 SGHNT, CDR2 YYREEE (reference sequence). The CDR3 protein is CASSVRLNRVFEQYF. CDR3 sequence (DNA): TGTGCCAGCAGCGTACGACTTAACAGGGTGTTCGAGCAGTACTTC.

V usage is TRBV4-1 and J usage is TRBJ1-5; 9 bases agree with TRBD1. The CDR3 runs 17 residues. V shed 4 bases and J 3 bases; nucleotides not matched to a gene: 10. CDR1 and CDR2 from the germline V gene are MGHRA and YSYEKL. The CDR3 nucleotides are TGCGCCAGCAGCCTCGACCCGGGACAGGGAGACAATCAGCCCCAGCATTTT. The encoded protein is CASSLDPGQGDNQPQHF.

The rearrangement joins TRBV23-1 to TRBJ1-6; TRBD1 matches 9 bases. TRBV23-1 is known as an ORF, though its function is uncertain. Germline trimming cut 0 bases from V and 10 bases from J; bases unmatched to any gene: 10. The CDR3 is 17 amino acids. The chain's CDR3 is CASSQSGDRVLLSPLHF. CDR3 in DNA: TGCGCCAGCAGTCAATCGGGGGACAGGGTTTTGTTGTCACCCCTCCACTTT.

This clone was picked up one time. This CDR3 reads CSVDSAGPYGYTF. The CDR3 DNA reads TGCAGCGTTGACTCCGCAGGGCCCTATGGCTACACCTTC. The chain combines TRBV29-1 with TRBJ1-2; TRBD1 is a possible D gene (5 bases). V was cut by 3 bases and J by 4 bases, with 12 bases left in between. CDR3 length: 13 amino acids. Looked up from germline, CDR1 is SQVTM and CDR2 is ANQGSEA.

The V call is TRBV11-2, the J call TRBJ2-3; TRBD2 matches 7 bases. The junction had 6 bases not matched to a gene; V was cut back by 5 bases and J by 4 bases. The CDR3 is 14 residues long. In germline, CDR1 is SGHAT, CDR2 FQNNGV. The CDR3 nucleotides read TGTGCCAGCAGCCCCGGCCTAGCGGCAGATACGCAGTATTTT. It specifies CASSPGLAADTQYF.

This sequence joins TRBV7-3 and TRBJ1-2; the D is unclear. There are 13 residues in the CDR3. V shed 0 bases and J shed 5 bases, with 7 bases lying between them. Germline assignment: CDR1 SGHTA and CDR2 FQGTGA. CDR3 DNA: TGTGCCAGCAGCTTAACGGCGGATTATGGCTACACCTTC. This codes for CASSLTADYGYTF.

This clone occurred a few times. This rearrangement joins TRBV3-1 (or the pseudogene TRBV3-2) to TRBJ2-1, with 8 bases matching TRBD1. The CDR3 runs 14 residues. CDR1 and CDR2 (germline): LGHDT, YNNKEL (reference sequence). V shed 4 bases, J shed 10 bases, and the junction held 9 bases outside the gene matches. CDR3 loop: CASSRSSQGAEQFF. DNA for the CDR3: TGTGCCAGCAGCCGATCCTCCCAGGGGGCGGAGCAGTTCTTC.

The chain joins TRBV7-2 to TRBJ2-1; D may be TRBD2 (6 bases). This CDR3 has 12 residues. CDR1 is SGHTA and CDR2 is FQGNSA in the germline V gene. With 2 bases removed from V and 9 bases from J, the gap between germline ends came to 8 bases. DNA for the CDR3: TGTGCCAGCAGCTTATTGGGGGGTGAGCAGTTCTTC. It encodes CASSLLGGEQFF.

V gene TRBV11-3 combines with J gene TRBJ1-1; D call uncertain. Germline V gene sequence: CDR1 SGHNT, CDR2 YENEEA. This CDR3 has 13 amino acids. Trimming took off 5 bases at V and 1 base at J, with 8 bases between the two ends. The CDR3 is CASSGSKNTEAFF. CDR3 DNA sequence: TGTGCCAGCAGCGGCTCAAAGAACACTGAAGCTTTCTTT.

V is TRBV5-1 and J is TRBJ1-4; D remains unclear. The CDR3 covers 14 residues. Germline V lookup: CDR1 SGHRS, CDR2 YFSETQ. Trimming took 2 bases from V and 8 from J, leaving 13 bases between them. The chain's CDR3 is CASSLSTAAEKLFF. CDR3 DNA sequence: TGCGCCAGCAGCTTATCGACGGCGGCAGAAAAACTGTTTTTT. Full variable domain (missing parts from reference TRBV5-1 and TRBJ1-4): KAGVTQTPRYLIKTRGQQVTLSCSPISGHRSVSWYQQTPGQGLQFLFEYFSETQRNKGNFPGRFSGRQFSNSRSEMNVSTLELGDSALYLCASSLSTAAEKLFFGSGTQLSVL.

In DNA, the CDR3 is TGTGCCAGCAGCTTAGGGAACAGGGCTGGGAACTATGGCTACACCTTC. Translation gives CASSLGNRAGNYGYTF. This chain connects TRBV7-8 to TRBJ1-2; tentative D call: TRBD1 (6 bases). V was pared by 1 base and J by 2 bases, with 14 bases between. The CDR3 totals 16 residues. The germline CDR1 and CDR2 sequences are SGHVS and FQNEAQ. Looking up the rest from reference TRBV7-8 and TRBJ1-2 gives the full variable domain: GAGVSQSPRYKVAKRGQDVALRCDPISGHVSLFWYQQALGQGPEFLTYFQNEAQLDKSGLPSDRFFAERPEGSVSTLKIQRTQQEDSAVYLCASSLGNRAGNYGYTFGSGTRLTVV.

This rearrangement joins TRBV3-1 (or the pseudogene TRBV3-2) to TRBJ2-1, with D possibly matching TRBD2 (6 bases). This CDR3 contains 17 residues. Germline loops: CDR1 LGHDT, CDR2 YNNKEL (reference sequence). V lost 0 bases to trimming and J lost 2 bases, with 14 bases between them. The CDR3 region has the DNA TGTGCCAGCAGCCAAGAGGGGACTCAAAACCCCTACAATGAGCAGTTCTTC. It translates to CASSQEGTQNPYNEQFF.

The genes are TRBV29-1 and TRBJ2-1; 10 nucleotides match TRBD2. The V gene's germline CDR1 is SQVTM and CDR2 ANQGSEA. This CDR3 contains 12 residues. The V gene end was trimmed by 4 bases and the J gene end by 15 bases; junction bases not matched to a gene: 9. For the CDR3, the DNA is TGCAGCGTTGTACTAGCGGGGCCTGGTTGGTTCTTC. Its translation: CSVVLAGPGWFF.

This chain joins TRBV10-2 and TRBJ1-2, with 8 bases identical to TRBD1. CDR1 and CDR2 (germline): WSHSY, SAAADI. V lost 5 bases, J lost 7 bases, and 15 bases stayed unmatched. The CDR3 covers 16 residues. The CDR3 sequence is CASSFRGPTDIGGYTF. In DNA, the CDR3 is TGCGCCAGCAGTTTCAGGGGGCCGACGGATATTGGTGGCTACACCTTC.

The rearrangement links TRBV11-2 to TRBJ1-2; 9 positions match TRBD1. Germline V gene data show CDR1 as SGHAT and CDR2 as FQNNGV. The V and J ends lost 5 bases and 8 bases, in that order; junction bases with no gene match: 6. The CDR3 consists of 13 residues. CDR3 DNA: TGTGCCAGCAGCGCGGACAGGGGCTGGGGCTACACCTTC. Translating it yields CASSADRGWGYTF.

The CDR3 sequence is CASSSNRGRVGELFF. CDR3 coding DNA: TGTGCCAGCAGCTCAAACAGGGGGCGGGTCGGGGAGCTGTTTTTT. The rearrangement joins TRBV7-2 to TRBJ2-2; 9 nucleotides line up with TRBD1. The V gene's germline CDR1 is SGHTA and CDR2 FQGNSA. Trimming at V came to 4 bases and at J to 7 bases, leaving 7 bases not matched to a gene. The CDR3 has 15 residues.

The chain is built from TRBV7-2 and TRBJ1-5, with 7 bases that match TRBD1. Germline V gene lookup returns CDR1 SGHTA and CDR2 FQGNSA. This CDR3 region has 13 residues. The J segment lost 4 bases and the V segment lost 4 bases, leaving 1 base of the junction unmatched. The CDR3 DNA reads as TGTGCCAGCAGCTCCAGGGGGAATCAGCCCCAGCATTTT. The encoded protein is CASSSRGNQPQHF. Full variable domain (rest looked up from reference TRBV7-2 and TRBJ1-5): GAGVSQSPSNKVTEKGKDVELRCDPISGHTALYWYRQSLGQGLEFLIYFQGNSAPDKSGLPSDRFSAERTGGSVSTLTIQRTQQEDSAVYLCASSSRGNQPQHFGDGTRLSIL.

V is TRBV10-2 and J is TRBJ1-5, with D possibly TRBD1 on 6 matching bases. The CDR3 has 12 residues. The germline V gene has CDR1 WSHSY and CDR2 SAAADI. Trimming cost V 8 bases and J 4 bases, with 9 bases left between them. CDR3 sequence (DNA): TGCGCCAGCGGGGGCGCAAATCAGCCCCAGCATTTT. As protein: CASGGANQPQHF.

The chain uses TRBV5-1 and TRBJ1-4, with 11 bases lining up with TRBD1. V lost 0 bases and J lost 7; bases outside the gene matches: 5. CDR1 SGHRS and CDR2 YFSETQ come from the germline V gene. The CDR3 consists of 16 residues. The CDR3 DNA is TGCGCCAGCAGCTTGGAGGGGACAGGGGGTGGTGAAAAACTGTTTTTT. Amino acid sequence: CASSLEGTGGGEKLFF.